Listed below are T cell receptor beta chains from one sample, sequenced in a study of Ad26.COV2.S vaccination and SARS-CoV-2 variants. Sequencing used immunoSEQ multiplex PCR; TCRdb keeps in-frame clones, though not all of them. The repertoire has about 480,000 clones, roughly 87% of them found once; the top ten carry around 13%. Source: peripheral blood, taken in a trial of Ad26.COV2.S vaccine versus placebo. The receptors originated from a person aged 18-60 years who received the Ad26.COV2.S COVID-19 vaccine or a placebo. The CDR3 runs from the conserved cysteine through the conserved F or W. Fields, in order: J gene, D gene, V gene, clone size, CDR3 DNA, CDR3 protein. D genes are given only for firm matches. Rows give clone size only sometimes, using once, few, many, or a class for an expanded clone.

TRBJ2-2,.,TRBV12-3/TRBV12-4,.,TGTGCCAGCAGTCTTACGAACACCGGGGAGCTGTTTTTT,CASSLTNTGELFF
TRBJ2-2,.,TRBV5-5,few,TGTGCCAGCAGCTCTTATACGAACACCGGGGAGCTGTTTTTT,CASSSYTNTGELFF
TRBJ1-2,.,TRBV30,.,TGTGCCTGGAGTGTACAGCGATATGGCTACACCTTC,CAWSVQRYGYTF
TRBJ1-1,.,TRBV12-3/TRBV12-4,.,TGTGCCAGCAGTACCCCGGGGGTTACTGAAGCTTTCTTT,CASSTPGVTEAFF
TRBJ1-5,TRBD1,TRBV7-2,.,TGTGCCAGCAGCCAACAGGGGGCGGGTCAGCCCCAGCATTTT,CASSQQGAGQPQHF
TRBJ2-5,TRBD2,TRBV7-9,.,TGTGCCAGCAGCCCGGGGACTAGCGGGAATTCAGAGACCCAGTACTTC,CASSPGTSGNSETQYF
TRBJ2-7,TRBD2,TRBV5-1,.,TGCGCCAGCAGCGGGAGAGCGGGAGGGGCCGACGAGCAGTACTTC,CASSGRAGGADEQYF
TRBJ1-1,.,TRBV6-2/TRBV6-3,.,TGTGCCAGCATCCCTTGGGGGGCGACGAACACTGAAGCTTTCTTT,CASIPWGATNTEAFF
TRBJ2-3,TRBD2,TRBV6-5,.,TGTGCCACCCGGAGCGGGAGGGAGACTGATACGCAGTATTTT,CATRSGRETDTQYF
TRBJ1-1,TRBD1,TRBV15,few,TGTGCCACCAGCGCAGGGGGATCCAGCACTGAAGCTTTCTTT,CATSAGGSSTEAFF
TRBJ1-2,.,TRBV30,.,TGTGCCTGGACGGCTTCTTATGGCTACACCTTC,CAWTASYGYTF
TRBJ2-7,.,TRBV19,.,TGTGCCAGTAGTCAGGGACCCTCGGAGCAGTACTTC,CASSQGPSEQYF
TRBJ2-7,.,TRBV18,.,TGTGCCAGCTCACCGGGAAGTTTCTACGAGCAGTACTTC,CASSPGSFYEQYF
TRBJ1-2,.,TRBV28,.,TGTGCCAGCAGTTCGGGATCAGGGATGTATGGCTACACCTTC,CASSSGSGMYGYTF
TRBJ2-7,.,TRBV5-1,.,TGCGCCAGCAGCTCGGACAGCCTTACCTACGAGCAGTACTTC,CASSSDSLTYEQYF
TRBJ2-7,.,TRBV4-1,.,TGCGCCAGCAGCCAATCTGGCGCGGGTTACGAGCAGTACTTC,CASSQSGAGYEQYF
TRBJ2-7,.,TRBV30,.,TGTGCCTGGAGTGTACGTCAGCTGGACGAGCAGTACTTC,CAWSVRQLDEQYF
TRBJ2-7,TRBD2,TRBV6-2/TRBV6-3,few,TGTGCCAGCAGTTTTGGGACTAGTTACTTCTACGAGCAGTACTTC,CASSFGTSYFYEQYF
TRBJ1-3,.,TRBV2,.,TGTGCCAGCAGTGTCGGGGACGCCCCCCGGTCCACCATATATTTT,CASSVGDAPRSTIYF
TRBJ1-1,TRBD1,TRBV5-4,.,TGTGCCAGCAGTGAGACAGGGATGAACACTGAAGCTTTCTTT,CASSETGMNTEAFF
TRBJ1-3,.,TRBV5-5,.,TGTGCCAGCAGCTTGCAGGGGAGCTCTGGAAACACCATATATTTT,CASSLQGSSGNTIYF
TRBJ1-1,TRBD1,TRBV3-1/TRBV3-2,.,TGTGCCAGCAGCCAAGGCCTTACAGGGGGAGCTTTCTTT,CASSQGLTGGAFF